The 11 T cell receptor beta chains in this list originate from one sample, sequenced in a study of molecular identifiers for immune sequencing clone quantification. Each CDR3 protein is one row after TCRdb ran MiXCR on the PCR reads. In the table there are about 510,000 distinct CDR3 sequences, 20% to 25% of which are singletons. Specimen: naive CD8+ T cells from blood, with Jurkat cell RNA spiked in. Subset meaning: FACS-sorted CD8+CD4-CCR7+CD45RA+ naive T cells. The origin of the receptors is a human donor in good health. Some libraries in this study had Jurkat cell RNA spiked in.

The V and J genes are TRBV12-3 or TRBV12-4 and TRBJ1-1, with D tentatively TRBD1 (6 bases). The CDR3 is made up of 14 amino acids. V gave up 3 bases and J gave up 4 bases, with 12 bases separating them. This chain's CDR3 is CASSFQGLATEAFF. CDR3 coding DNA: TGTGCCAGCAGTTTTCAGGGGCTTGCCACTGAAGCTTTCTTT.

This clonotype was recorded at least ten times. This rearrangement joins TRBV25-1 to TRBJ1-2; 8 nucleotides match TRBD1. In germline, CDR1 is MGHDK, CDR2 SYGVNS. There are 16 residues in the CDR3. Trimming removed 4 bases from V and 4 bases from J; junction bases left unmatched: 11. Here the CDR3 reads CASSGGTEQGAYGYTF. The CDR3 region has the DNA TGTGCCAGCAGTGGAGGGACAGAGCAGGGGGCCTATGGCTACACCTTC.

V is TRBV5-6 and J is TRBJ2-2, with 7 positions matching TRBD1. V lost 3 bases to trimming and J lost 2 bases; unmatched junction nucleotides: 13. In germline, CDR1 is SGHDT, CDR2 YYEEEE. This CDR3 is 18 amino acids long. This CDR3 is CASSSLGTAYLNTGELFF. The CDR3 nucleotides read TGTGCCAGCAGCTCCCTCGGGACAGCCTACCTTAACACCGGGGAGCTGTTTTTT.

This clonotype was counted many times. J is TRBJ1-3 and V is TRBV7-8; D is undetermined. Germline lookup yields CDR1 SGHVS and CDR2 FQNEAQ. The ends were cut back, 5 bases at V and 2 bases at J, with 13 bases in the middle. This CDR3 comprises 15 residues. The CDR3 bases are TGTGCCAGCAGCCCAATGTCCGGGCCTGGAAACACCATATATTTT. Protein product: CASSPMSGPGNTIYF.

The V gene is TRBV2, the J gene TRBJ2-1; D unresolved. The CDR3 is 14 amino acids. V lost 1 base and J 10 bases, leaving 14 bases between the germline ends. The germline CDR1 and CDR2 sequences are SNHLY and FYNNEI. CDR3 sequence: CASSEVVPRYEQFF. CDR3 DNA: TGTGCCAGCAGTGAAGTGGTGCCCCGATACGAGCAGTTCTTC.

Remarks on this clonotype: A much larger clone lies one base from this, so it may be a read error. Here the CDR3 omits its conserved ending phenylalanine or tryptophan, so a read error is the likely source. V and J are TRBV30 and TRBJ2-3; D call uncertain. The CDR3 length is 13 residues. The V and J ends lost 7 bases and 0 bases respectively, with 11 bases between them. CDR1 is GTSNPN and CDR2 is SVGIG in the germline V gene (reference sequence). CDR3 loop: CAFQQASTDTQYL. DNA for the CDR3: TGTGCCTTCCAGCAGGCTAGCACAGATACGCAGTATCTT.

This clonotype was observed many times. The chain has TRBV6-2 or TRBV6-3 and TRBJ1-1; D possibly corresponds to TRBD1 (5 bases). CDR1 is MNHEY and CDR2 is SVGEGT in the germline V gene. Trimming cost V 7 bases and J 5 bases, with 20 bases left between them. The CDR3 spans 15 residues. CDR3 nucleotides: TGTGCCAGCATCCTAAATAGGAGTTGGGGGACTGAAGCTTTCTTT. This encodes CASILNRSWGTEAFF.

This chain connects TRBV3-1 to TRBJ2-7, with 9 positions matching TRBD2. Germline lookup yields CDR1 LGHDT and CDR2 YNNKEL (reference sequence). V lost 3 bases, J lost 2 bases, and 5 bases stayed unmatched. The CDR3 totals 15 residues. Written as DNA, the CDR3 is TGTGCCAGCAGCCATTCAGCGGGGGGTCCCTACGAGCAGTACTTC. Its protein product is CASSHSAGGPYEQYF.

This clonotype was counted a few times. The rearrangement uses TRBV5-1 and TRBJ1-3, with unresolved D. V was trimmed by 7 bases and J by 0 bases, leaving 14 bases between them. CDR3 length: 15 amino acids. CDR1 is SGHRS, CDR2 YFSETQ, per germline. CDR3: CASASTGNSGNTIYF. CDR3 coding DNA: TGCGCCAGCGCTAGTACCGGGAACTCTGGAAACACCATATATTTT.

The V and J genes are TRBV28 and TRBJ1-5; the D is unclear. V gave up 4 bases and J gave up 3 bases, with 13 bases separating them. CDR1 MDHEN and CDR2 SYDVKM come from the germline V gene. The CDR3 consists of 15 residues. The CDR3 reads CASSSPSRTNQPQHF. The DNA of the CDR3 is TGTGCCAGCAGTTCTCCCAGTCGCACCAATCAGCCCCAGCATTTT. Full variable domain (remainder filled in from reference TRBV28 and TRBJ1-5): DVKVTQSSRYLVKRTGEKVFLECVQDMDHENMFWYRQDPGLGLRLIYFSYDVKMKEKGDIPEGYSVSREKKERFSLILESASTNQTSMYLCASSSPSRTNQPQHFGDGTRLSIL.

For this clonotype: Being one base from a much bigger clone, this may be a read error. The chain is built from TRBV6-5 and TRBJ2-2, with TRBD1 identical over 8 bases. Germline values: CDR1 MNHEY, CDR2 SVGAGI. With V trimmed by 2 bases and J by 6 bases, 5 bases remained unmatched. This CDR3 region has 15 residues. This CDR3 is CASSYGTGYAGELFF. CDR3 sequence (DNA): TGTGCCAGCAGTTACGGGACAGGTTACGCCGGGGAGCTGTTTTTT.